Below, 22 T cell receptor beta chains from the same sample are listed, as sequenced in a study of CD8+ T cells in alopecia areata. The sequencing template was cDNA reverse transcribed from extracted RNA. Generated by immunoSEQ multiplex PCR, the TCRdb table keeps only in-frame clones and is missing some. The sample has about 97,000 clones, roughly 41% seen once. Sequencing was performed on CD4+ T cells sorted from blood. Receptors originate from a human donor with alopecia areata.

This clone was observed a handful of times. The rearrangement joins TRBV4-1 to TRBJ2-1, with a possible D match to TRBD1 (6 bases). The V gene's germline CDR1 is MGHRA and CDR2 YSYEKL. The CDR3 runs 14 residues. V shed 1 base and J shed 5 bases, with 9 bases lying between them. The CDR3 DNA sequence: TGCGCCAGCAGCCAAGGGACAGAGAACAATGAGCAGTTCTTC. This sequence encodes CASSQGTENNEQFF.

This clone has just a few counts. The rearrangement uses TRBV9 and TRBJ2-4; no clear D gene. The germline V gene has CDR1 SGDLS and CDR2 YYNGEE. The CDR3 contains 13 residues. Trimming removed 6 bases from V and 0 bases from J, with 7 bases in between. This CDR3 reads CASTLRAKNIQYF. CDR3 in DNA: TGTGCCAGCACCCTGAGAGCCAAAAACATTCAGTACTTC.

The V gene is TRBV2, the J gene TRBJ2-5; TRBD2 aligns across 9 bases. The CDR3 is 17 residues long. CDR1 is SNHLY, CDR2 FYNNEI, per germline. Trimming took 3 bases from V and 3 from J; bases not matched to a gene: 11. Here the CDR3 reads CASSDLRVAGVEETQYF. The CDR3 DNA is TGTGCCAGCAGTGATCTTCGAGTAGCGGGAGTGGAAGAGACCCAGTACTTC.

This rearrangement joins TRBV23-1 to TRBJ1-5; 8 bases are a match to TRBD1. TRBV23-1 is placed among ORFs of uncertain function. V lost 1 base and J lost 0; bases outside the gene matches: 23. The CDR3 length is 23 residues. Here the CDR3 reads CASSQWIVWRETGAPYSNQPQHF. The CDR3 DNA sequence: TGCGCCAGCAGTCAATGGATAGTCTGGCGCGAGACAGGGGCACCATATAGCAATCAGCCCCAGCATTTT.

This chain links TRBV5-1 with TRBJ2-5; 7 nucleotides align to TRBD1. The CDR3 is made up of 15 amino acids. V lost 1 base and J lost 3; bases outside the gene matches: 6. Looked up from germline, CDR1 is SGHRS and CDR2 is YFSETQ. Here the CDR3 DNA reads TGCGCCAGCAGCTTGTCTAGGGGGCAAGAAGAGACCCAGTACTTC. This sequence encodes CASSLSRGQEETQYF.

The CDR3 nucleotides are TGTGCAATCGAGCCCGACAGCGGGGCTAATTCACCCCTCCACTTT. Translating it yields CAIEPDSGANSPLHF. This chain connects TRBV30 to TRBJ1-6, with D perhaps TRBD1 (5 bases). The CDR3 has 15 residues. Per the germline V gene, CDR1 is GTSNPN and CDR2 is SVGIG (reference sequence).

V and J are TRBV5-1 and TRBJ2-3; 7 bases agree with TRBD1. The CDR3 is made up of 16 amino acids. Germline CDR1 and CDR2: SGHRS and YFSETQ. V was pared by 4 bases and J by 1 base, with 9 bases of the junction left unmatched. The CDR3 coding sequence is TGCGCCAGCAGCAGAGGGGCCGGGACAGGCACAGATACGCAGTATTTT. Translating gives CASSRGAGTGTDTQYF.

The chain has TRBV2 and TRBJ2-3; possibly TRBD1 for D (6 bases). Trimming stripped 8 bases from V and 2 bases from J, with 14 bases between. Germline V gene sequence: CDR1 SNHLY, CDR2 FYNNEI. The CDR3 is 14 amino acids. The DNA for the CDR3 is TGTGCCAGCTCGAACGAGGGGGTCACAGATACGCAGTATTTT. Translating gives CASSNEGVTDTQYF.

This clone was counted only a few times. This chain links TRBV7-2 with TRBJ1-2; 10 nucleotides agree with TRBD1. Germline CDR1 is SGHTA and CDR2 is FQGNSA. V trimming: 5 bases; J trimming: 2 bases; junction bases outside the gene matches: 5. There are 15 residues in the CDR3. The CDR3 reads CASSRDRGSNYGYTF. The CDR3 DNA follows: TGTGCCAGCAGCAGGGACAGGGGTTCGAACTATGGCTACACCTTC.

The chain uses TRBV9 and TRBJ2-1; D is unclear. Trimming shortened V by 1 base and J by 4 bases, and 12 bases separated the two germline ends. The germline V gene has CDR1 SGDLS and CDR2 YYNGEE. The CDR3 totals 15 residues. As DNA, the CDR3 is TGTGCCAGCAGCGTAAATTATGGAGCATACAATGAGCAGTTCTTC. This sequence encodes CASSVNYGAYNEQFF. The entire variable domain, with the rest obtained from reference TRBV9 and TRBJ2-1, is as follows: DSGVTQTPKHLITATGQRVTLRCSPRSGDLSVYWYQQSLDQGLQFLIQYYNGEERAKGNILERFSAQQFPDLHSELNLSSLELGDSALYFCASSVNYGAYNEQFFGPGTRLTVL.

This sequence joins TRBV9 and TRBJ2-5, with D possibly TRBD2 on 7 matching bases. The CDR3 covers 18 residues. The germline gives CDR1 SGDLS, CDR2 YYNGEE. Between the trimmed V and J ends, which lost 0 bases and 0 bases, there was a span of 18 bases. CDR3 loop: CASSVGPRAGANQETQYF. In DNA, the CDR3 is TGTGCCAGCAGCGTAGGACCCAGGGCGGGGGCCAACCAAGAGACCCAGTACTTC.

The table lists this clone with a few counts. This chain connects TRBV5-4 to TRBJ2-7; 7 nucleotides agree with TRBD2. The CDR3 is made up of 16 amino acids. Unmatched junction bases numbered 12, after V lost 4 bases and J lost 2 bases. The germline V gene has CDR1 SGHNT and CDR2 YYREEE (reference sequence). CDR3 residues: CASSPPSGSRAYEQYF. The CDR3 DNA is TGTGCCAGCAGCCCACCTAGCGGATCACGAGCCTACGAGCAGTACTTC.

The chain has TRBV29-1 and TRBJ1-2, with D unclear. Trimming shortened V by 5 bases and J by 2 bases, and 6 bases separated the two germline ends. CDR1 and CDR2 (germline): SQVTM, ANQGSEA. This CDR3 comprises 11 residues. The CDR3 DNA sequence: TGCAGCGTTAATGGAAACTATGGCTACACCTTC. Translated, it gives CSVNGNYGYTF.

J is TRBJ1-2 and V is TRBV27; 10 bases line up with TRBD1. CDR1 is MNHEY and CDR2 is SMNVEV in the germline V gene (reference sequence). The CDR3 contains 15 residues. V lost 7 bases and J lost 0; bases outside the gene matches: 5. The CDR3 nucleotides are TGTGCCAGCAAGTTCGGGACAGGGGCTAACTATGGCTACACCTTC. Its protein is CASKFGTGANYGYTF.

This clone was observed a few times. For the CDR3, the DNA is TGCGCCAGCATTACAGGGTGTTTGGGGGCCTATCAGCCCCAGCATTTT. Amino acid sequence: CASITGCLGAYQPQHF. This chain joins TRBV23-1 and TRBJ1-5; perhaps TRBD1 as D (6 bases). TRBV23-1 is designated an ORF whose function remains uncertain. The CDR3 runs 16 residues. V gave up 7 bases and J gave up 5 bases, with 21 bases separating them.

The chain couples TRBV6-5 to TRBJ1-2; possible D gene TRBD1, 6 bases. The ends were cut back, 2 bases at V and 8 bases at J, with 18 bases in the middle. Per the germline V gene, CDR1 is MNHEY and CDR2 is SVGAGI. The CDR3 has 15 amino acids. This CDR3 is CASSYVSWDKWGYTF. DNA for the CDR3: TGTGCCAGCAGTTACGTTTCGTGGGACAAATGGGGCTACACCTTC.

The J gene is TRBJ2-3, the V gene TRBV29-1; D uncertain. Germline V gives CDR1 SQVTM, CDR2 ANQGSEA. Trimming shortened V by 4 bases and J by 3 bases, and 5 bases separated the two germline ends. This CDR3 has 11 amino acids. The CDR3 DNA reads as TGCAGCGTTGTGGGAACAGATACGCAGTATTTT. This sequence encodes CSVVGTDTQYF.

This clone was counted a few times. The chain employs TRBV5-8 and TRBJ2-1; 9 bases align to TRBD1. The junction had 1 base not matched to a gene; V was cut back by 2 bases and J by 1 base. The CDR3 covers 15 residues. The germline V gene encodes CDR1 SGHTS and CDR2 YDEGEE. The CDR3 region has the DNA TGTGCCAGCAGCTTCGGGACAGGGTCCTACAATGAGCAGTTCTTC. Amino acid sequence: CASSFGTGSYNEQFF.

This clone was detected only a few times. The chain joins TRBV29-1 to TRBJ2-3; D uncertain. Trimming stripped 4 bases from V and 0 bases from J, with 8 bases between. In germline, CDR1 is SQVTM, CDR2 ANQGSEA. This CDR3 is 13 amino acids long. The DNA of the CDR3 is TGCAGCGTTGGGGTGGGCAGCACAGATACGCAGTATTTT. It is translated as CSVGVGSTDTQYF.

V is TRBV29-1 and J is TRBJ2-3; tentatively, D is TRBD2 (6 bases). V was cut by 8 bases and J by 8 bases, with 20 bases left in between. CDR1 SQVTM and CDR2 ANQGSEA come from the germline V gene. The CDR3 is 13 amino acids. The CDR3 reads CSSRESGAATQYF. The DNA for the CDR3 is TGCAGCTCCCGGGAGAGTGGGGCCGCTACGCAGTATTTT.

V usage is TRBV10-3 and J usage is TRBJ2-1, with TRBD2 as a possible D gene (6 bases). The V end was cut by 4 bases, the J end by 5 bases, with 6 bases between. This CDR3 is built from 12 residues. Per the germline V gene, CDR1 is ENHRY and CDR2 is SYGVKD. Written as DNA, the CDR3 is TGTGCCATCAGTGCGGGGGACAATGAGCAGTTCTTC. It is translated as CAISAGDNEQFF.

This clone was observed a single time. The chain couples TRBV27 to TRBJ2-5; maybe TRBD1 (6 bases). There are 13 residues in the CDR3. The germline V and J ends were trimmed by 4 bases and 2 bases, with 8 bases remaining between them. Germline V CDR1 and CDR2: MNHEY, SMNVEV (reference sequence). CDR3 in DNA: TGTGCCAGCAGTTGGACAGAACAAGAGACCCAGTACTTC. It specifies CASSWTEQETQYF.